This TCR beta chain was sequenced for a study of T-cell reconstitution after alpha-beta-depleted transplantation in children. Regarding the study as a whole: After transplant, at about two months, alpha-beta T cells were reportedly derived from several hundred expanded graft clones. One year after transplant, T-cell counts and diversity came mostly from newly produced T cells.

The TCRbeta library was prepared with unique molecular identifiers. One entry per CDR3 protein, called by TCRdb with MiXCR from the PCR reads. In the table there are about 290,000 distinct CDR3 sequences, over 7.5% of which are singletons. The CDR3 is made up of 19 amino acids. Trimming removed 0 bases from V and 3 bases from J; junction bases left unmatched: 16. The germline CDR1 and CDR2 sequences are SQVTM and ANQGSEA. Worth noting for this clonotype: What it recognizes is unknown.

The rearrangement joins TRBV29-1 to TRBJ2-3, with 9 bases matching TRBD1. The sequencing used peripheral blood, collected 360 days after TCRalphabeta/CD19-depleted stem cell transplant. The sequence came from a female patient between 2 and 15 years old who had a stem cell transplant for Fanconi anemia, so the T cells may come from the graft donor. The CDR3 nucleotides read TGCAGCGTTGAAGATCGGTTCGGGACAGGGACCAAGTTAACAGATACGCAGTATTTT. Amino acid sequence: CSVEDRFGTGTKLTDTQYF.